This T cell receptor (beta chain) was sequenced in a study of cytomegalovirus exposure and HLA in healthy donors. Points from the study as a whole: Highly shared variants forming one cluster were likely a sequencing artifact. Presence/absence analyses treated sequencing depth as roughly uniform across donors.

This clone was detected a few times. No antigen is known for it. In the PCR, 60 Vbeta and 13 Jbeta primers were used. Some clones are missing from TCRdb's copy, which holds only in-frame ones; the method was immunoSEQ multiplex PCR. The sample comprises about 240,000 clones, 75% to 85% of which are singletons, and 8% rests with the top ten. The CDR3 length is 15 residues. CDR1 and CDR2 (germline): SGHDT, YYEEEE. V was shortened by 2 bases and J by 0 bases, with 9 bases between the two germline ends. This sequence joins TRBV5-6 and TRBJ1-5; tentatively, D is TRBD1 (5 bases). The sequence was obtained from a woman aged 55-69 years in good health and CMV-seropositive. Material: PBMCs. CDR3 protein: CASSFRGTSNQPQHF. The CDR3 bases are TGTGCCAGCAGCTTTCGGGGGACTAGCAATCAGCCCCAGCATTTT.